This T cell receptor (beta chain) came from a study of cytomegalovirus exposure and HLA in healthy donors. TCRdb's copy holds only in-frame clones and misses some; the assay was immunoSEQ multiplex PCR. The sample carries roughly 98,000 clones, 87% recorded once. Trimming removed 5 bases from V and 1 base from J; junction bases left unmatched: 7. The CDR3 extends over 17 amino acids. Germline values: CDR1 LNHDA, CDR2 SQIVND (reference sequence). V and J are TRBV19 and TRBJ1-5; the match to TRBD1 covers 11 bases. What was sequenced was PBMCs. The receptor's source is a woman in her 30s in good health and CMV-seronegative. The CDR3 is CASSPGQGARSNQPQHF. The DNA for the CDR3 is TGTGCCAGTAGTCCAGGACAGGGGGCTAGAAGCAATCAGCCCCAGCATTTT. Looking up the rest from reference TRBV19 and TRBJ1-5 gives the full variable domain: DGGITQSPKYLFRKEGQNVTLSCEQNLNHDAMYWYRQDPGQGLRLIYYSQIVNDFQKGDIAEGYSVSREKKESFPLTVTSAQKNPTAFYLCASSPGQGARSNQPQHFGDGTRLSIL.